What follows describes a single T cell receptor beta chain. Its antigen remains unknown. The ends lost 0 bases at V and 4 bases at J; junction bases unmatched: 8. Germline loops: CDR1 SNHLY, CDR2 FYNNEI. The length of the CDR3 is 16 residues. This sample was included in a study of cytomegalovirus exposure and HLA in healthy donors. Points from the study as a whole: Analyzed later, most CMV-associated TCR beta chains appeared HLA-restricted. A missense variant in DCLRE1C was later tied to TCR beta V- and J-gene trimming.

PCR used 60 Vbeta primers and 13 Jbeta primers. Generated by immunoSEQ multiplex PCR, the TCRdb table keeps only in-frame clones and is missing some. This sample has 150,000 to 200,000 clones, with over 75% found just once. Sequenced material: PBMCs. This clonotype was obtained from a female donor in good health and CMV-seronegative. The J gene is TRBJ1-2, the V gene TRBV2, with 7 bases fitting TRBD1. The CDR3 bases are TGTGCCAGCAGTGAAGCGGGGGGCCCAGGGGGCTATGGCTACACCTTC. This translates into CASSEAGGPGGYGYTF.